This T cell receptor (beta chain) was found in a study of T cells in tuberculosis. General observations from the study: GEM motif frequencies gave 55% to 75% accuracy; the GMM repertoire gave approximately 90%. Active tuberculosis patients had shorter CDR3-alpha; the beta difference was nonsignificant.

Stated time point: new active TB diagnosis, blood taken before or within 7 days of starting treatment. Clones were read by immunoSEQ multiplex PCR, and TCRdb kept only the in-frame ones, dropping some. This repertoire shows 30,000 to 40,000 clones, approximately 90% found once; its top ten account for 2% to 3%. Concerning this clone itself: Its cognate antigen is unknown.

V shed 3 bases and J shed 0 bases, with 8 bases lying between them. Germline V lookup: CDR1 SGDLS, CDR2 YYNGEE. The CDR3 is 14 amino acids. This specimen consisted of PBMCs, obtained at tuberculosis diagnosis. This receptor was taken from an adult with tuberculosis. V gene TRBV9 combines with J gene TRBJ2-3, with D maybe TRBD1 (6 bases). The chain's CDR3 is CASSGGGSTDTQYF. The CDR3 DNA reads TGTGCCAGCAGCGGAGGGGGAAGCACAGATACGCAGTATTTT.